The 21 T cell receptor beta chains presented below share a single source sample, sequenced in a study of radiotherapy plus CTLA-4 blockade in lung cancer. Data came from immunoSEQ multiplex PCR; TCRdb stores just in-frame clones and leaves some out. Counted here are more than 65,000 clones, around 86% occurring once; the ten biggest clones make up 0.82%. Here the sequenced sample was peripheral blood, taken from a patient treated with radiotherapy plus ipilimumab. The receptors were sampled from a human donor with non-small cell lung cancer who had stable disease on radiotherapy plus ipilimumab.

This chain links TRBV6-5 with TRBJ1-6, with TRBD1 identical over 7 bases. Germline V gene data show CDR1 as MNHEY and CDR2 as SVGAGI. CDR3 length equals 13 residues. With V trimmed by 8 bases and J by 4 bases, 2 bases remained unmatched. CDR3 nucleotides: TGTGCCAGCGCGGACAGGTATAATTCACCCCTCCACTTT. Its translation: CASADRYNSPLHF.

This clone was observed a few times. CDR3 sequence: CASSPLAGGTASSYNEQFF. For the CDR3, the DNA is TGTGCCAGCAGCCCCCTAGCAGGGGGGACGGCAAGCTCCTACAATGAGCAGTTCTTC. The genes are TRBV7-6 and TRBJ2-1; D may be TRBD1 (7 bases). Trimming left V 5 bases short and J 0 bases short, with 23 bases between. Germline CDR1 is SGHVS and CDR2 is FNYEAQ. This CDR3 has 19 amino acids.

The gene calls are TRBV25-1 and TRBJ1-6; D is possibly TRBD1 (6 bases). Germline CDR1 MGHDK, CDR2 SYGVNS. V was clipped by 3 bases and J by 6 bases, with 9 bases between them. The CDR3 loop spans 14 amino acids. The CDR3 DNA is TGTGCCAGCAGTGAGTTGGACAGTAATTCACCCCTCCACTTT. Protein sequence: CASSELDSNSPLHF.

V and J are TRBV7-9 and TRBJ2-1, with D unresolved. The CDR3 has 15 residues. Trimming took off 5 bases at V and 0 bases at J, with 11 bases between the two ends. Germline V gene sequence: CDR1 SEHNR, CDR2 FQNEAQ (reference sequence). The CDR3 spells CASSPPENSYNEQFF. CDR3 DNA sequence: TGTGCCAGCAGCCCCCCGGAGAACTCCTACAATGAGCAGTTCTTC.

Here the CDR3 reads CASSPRTGGGYEQYF. As DNA, the CDR3 is TGTGCCAGTAGTCCTCGGACAGGGGGCGGCTACGAGCAGTACTTC. V gene TRBV19 combines with J gene TRBJ2-7; 11 positions match TRBD1. Germline CDR1 LNHDA, CDR2 SQIVND (reference sequence). After removal of 5 bases from V and 3 bases from J, the junction contained 6 bases not matched to a gene. The CDR3 totals 15 residues.

The V and J genes are TRBV27 and TRBJ2-7, with 16 bases that match TRBD2. Trimming took 5 bases from V and 4 from J; bases not matched to a gene: 5. The CDR3 has 16 amino acids. CDR1 and CDR2 (germline): MNHEY, SMNVEV (reference sequence). CDR3 sequence reads: CASSPQGLAGGYEQYF. DNA for the CDR3: TGTGCCAGCAGTCCCCAGGGACTAGCGGGAGGGTACGAGCAGTACTTC.

The rearrangement uses TRBV4-1 and TRBJ2-5; tentative D call: TRBD2 (6 bases). CDR1 is MGHRA, CDR2 YSYEKL, per germline. V was shortened by 3 bases and J by 9 bases, with 23 bases between the two germline ends. The CDR3 runs to 16 residues. CDR3 nucleotide sequence: TGCGCCAGCAGCCACCCTCTCAGGCGGGGTAATAGGGCCCAGTACTTC. Translation gives CASSHPLRRGNRAQYF.

In this sample, this clone turned up a few times. The chain combines TRBV10-3 with TRBJ2-7; D ambiguous. Germline CDR1 and CDR2: ENHRY and SYGVKD. V was clipped by 0 bases and J by 2 bases, with 8 bases between them. This CDR3 spans 14 amino acids. In nucleotides, the CDR3 is TGTGCCATCAGTGAGTCGGAACGGACCTACGAGCAGTACTTC. Residues: CAISESERTYEQYF.

The chain is built from TRBV18 and TRBJ2-2, with 12 bases aligning to TRBD2. J gave up 0 bases and V 5 bases, and 4 bases lay outside the gene matches. This CDR3 spans 17 amino acids. The V gene's germline CDR1 is KGHSH and CDR2 LQKENI. The CDR3 nucleotides are TGTGCCAGCTCAGGGACTAGCGGGTTCGCGAACACCGGGGAGCTGTTTTTT. Its protein product is CASSGTSGFANTGELFF.

V usage is TRBV5-1 and J usage is TRBJ1-6; TRBD1 agrees at 8 bases. J was trimmed by 5 bases and V by 0 bases; bases with no gene match: 1. Germline V gene data show CDR1 as SGHRS and CDR2 as YFSETQ. CDR3 length: 15 amino acids. CDR3 region: CASSLAGQDNSPLHF. The CDR3 DNA is TGCGCCAGCAGCTTGGCGGGACAGGATAATTCACCCCTCCACTTT.

The chain employs TRBV14 and TRBJ2-5, with D perhaps matching TRBD2 (5 bases). From germline, CDR1 is SGHDN and CDR2 FVKESK. Between the trimmed V and J ends, which lost 4 bases and 1 base, there was a span of 13 bases. CDR3 length equals 15 residues. CDR3 nucleotide sequence: TGTGCCAGCAGCCCCCTGGAGGTCTCCCAAGAGACCCAGTACTTC. Its translation: CASSPLEVSQETQYF.

V usage is TRBV7-8 and J usage is TRBJ2-1; 11 bases agree with TRBD2. CDR3 length: 15 residues. CDR1 is SGHVS, CDR2 FQNEAQ, per germline. V shed 5 bases and J 7 bases; nucleotides not matched to a gene: 7. In DNA, the CDR3 is TGTGCCAGCAGCCCCACTAGCGGGAGAGGAAATGAGCAGTTCTTC. This translates into CASSPTSGRGNEQFF.

The chain is built from TRBV7-6 and TRBJ2-5; 8 bases match TRBD2. Germline V gives CDR1 SGHVS, CDR2 FNYEAQ. This CDR3 region has 15 residues. V lost 7 bases, J lost 3 bases, and 10 bases stayed unmatched. The CDR3 nucleotides read TGTGCCAGCACTCGTCGAGCGGGGGTTAAAGAGACCCAGTACTTC. It is translated as CASTRRAGVKETQYF.

The V and J genes are TRBV28 and TRBJ2-7; D may be TRBD1 (5 bases). V was cut by 2 bases and J by 4 bases, with 15 bases left in between. The CDR3 covers 15 residues. Germline assignment: CDR1 MDHEN and CDR2 SYDVKM. The CDR3 coding sequence is TGTGCCAGCAGTTTAATCGGACACTCATTATACGAGCAGTACTTC. This codes for CASSLIGHSLYEQYF.

The CDR3 region is CASSLGAGQSYEQYF. CDR3 coding DNA: TGTGCCAGCAGCTTAGGTGCAGGGCAGTCCTACGAGCAGTACTTC. V usage is TRBV7-2 and J usage is TRBJ2-7, with D possibly matching TRBD1 (5 bases). The length of the CDR3 is 15 residues. V lost 1 base to trimming and J lost 1 base, with 11 bases between them. Germline V gene sequence: CDR1 SGHTA, CDR2 FQGNSA.

This clone was counted a single time. The gene calls are TRBV2 and TRBJ2-3; D gene unclear. The V gene's germline CDR1 is SNHLY and CDR2 FYNNEI. V was pared by 5 bases and J by 5 bases, with 8 bases between. The CDR3 covers 12 residues. The CDR3: CASSILRDTQYF. CDR3 nucleotide sequence: TGTGCCAGCAGTATCCTGAGAGATACGCAGTATTTT. The whole variable domain, filled in from reference TRBV2 and TRBJ2-3, reads EPEVTQTPSHQVTQMGQEVILRCVPISNHLYFYWYRQILGQKVEFLVSFYNNEISEKSEIFDDQFSVERPDGSNFTLKIRSTKLEDSAMYFCASSILRDTQYFGPGTRLTVL.

V usage is TRBV30 and J usage is TRBJ1-4; 9 bases are a match to TRBD1. CDR3 length: 13 amino acids. Germline-derived CDR1 and CDR2 are GTSNPN and SVGIG (reference sequence). Trimming removed 5 bases from V and 5 bases from J; junction bases left unmatched: 3. The CDR3 sequence: CAWQGQGNEKLFF. CDR3 DNA sequence: TGTGCCTGGCAGGGACAGGGCAATGAAAAACTGTTTTTT.

This clone showed up just a few times. The V and J genes are TRBV19 and TRBJ1-5; 7 nucleotides line up with TRBD1. CDR1 and CDR2 (germline): LNHDA, SQIVND (reference sequence). V lost 0 bases to trimming and J lost 0 bases; unmatched junction nucleotides: 8. This CDR3 has 18 amino acids. The CDR3 reads CASSIDLLGQHSNQPQHF. The CDR3 DNA follows: TGTGCCAGTAGTATAGATCTATTGGGACAGCATAGCAATCAGCCCCAGCATTTT.

This clone was detected a few times. The chain combines TRBV10-3 with TRBJ1-5; the match to TRBD1 covers 7 bases. V lost 2 bases, J lost 7 bases, and 5 bases stayed unmatched. Germline V CDR1 and CDR2: ENHRY, SYGVKD. There are 14 residues in the CDR3. Written as DNA, the CDR3 is TGTGCCATCAGTGAGGCAGGGGGAGGACAGCCCCAGCATTTT. Translated, it gives CAISEAGGGQPQHF.

This clone came up once. V and J are TRBV7-9 and TRBJ2-1, with 10 bases matching TRBD2. Looked up from germline, CDR1 is SEHNR and CDR2 is FQNEAQ (reference sequence). CDR3 length: 15 amino acids. Germline trimming cut 3 bases from V and 7 bases from J; bases unmatched to any gene: 6. The CDR3: CASSFIAGGGNEQFF. As DNA, the CDR3 is TGTGCCAGCAGCTTTATAGCGGGAGGCGGAAATGAGCAGTTCTTC.

This sequence joins TRBV19 and TRBJ2-3, with TRBD1 as a possible D gene (8 bases). This CDR3 region has 14 residues. V was clipped by 7 bases and J by 3 bases, with 14 bases between them. CDR1 is LNHDA, CDR2 SQIVND, per germline (reference sequence). The CDR3 DNA follows: TGTGCCAGTACCACAGGGGGGGGAACAGATACGCAGTATTTT. The encoded protein is CASTTGGGTDTQYF.